The rows below give T cell receptor beta chains drawn from one sample of a study of T cells in Graves' hyperthyroidism and ophthalmopathy. TCRdb reanalysed the multiplex PCR reads using MiXCR and keeps one entry per CDR3 protein. The data contain about 160,000 distinct CDR3 sequences, about 9.4% of them singletons. Sequencing was done on a sample of blood. The receptors here all came from a woman aged 18-30 years with Graves' hyperthyroidism that later progressed to Graves' ophthalmopathy. CDR3s include the opening cysteine and the closing phenylalanine or tryptophan. The D gene is left open where the match is weak. Clone size, where shown, is once, few, many, or a class for clones that have expanded.

V gene	D gene	clone size	J gene	CDR3 DNA	CDR3 protein
TRBV6-1	TRBD1	many	TRBJ1-1	TGTGCCAGCAGTTTACAGGGGGGTATAACTGAAGCTTTCTTT	CASSLQGGITEAFF
TRBV24-1	TRBD2	few	TRBJ2-1	TGTGCCACCAGTGATTTGCGGGGCGGGGGGGCCTACAATGAGCAGTTCTTC	CATSDLRGGGAYNEQFF
TRBV7-2	TRBD1	-	TRBJ2-2	TGTGCCAGCAGCTCCGGACAGGGGGCTGGCACCGGGGAGCTGTTTTTT	CASSSGQGAGTGELFF
TRBV11-1	-	few	TRBJ1-3	TGTGCCAGCAGCTTAGTACGGGACTCTGGAAACACCGTATATTTT	CASSLVRDSGNTVYF
TRBV20-1	TRBD2	many	TRBJ2-7	TGCAGTGCTAGTCCCGGGGAGGGGGCTAGCGGGAGGCCTTACTACGAGCAGTACTTC	CSASPGEGASGRPYYEQYF
TRBV11-2	-	many	TRBJ1-2	TGTGCCAGCAGCTTAGTCAGGACAGTCTCCTATGGCTACACCTTC	CASSLVRTVSYGYTF
TRBV6-1	TRBD2	-	TRBJ2-3	TGTGCCAGCAGTGAAGCGGGCGGGGGTGGAGATACGCAGTATTTT	CASSEAGGGGDTQYF
TRBV6-5	-	many	TRBJ1-1	TGTGCCAGCAGTTACCTAGGACAGAACACTGAAGCTTTCTTT	CASSYLGQNTEAFF
TRBV29-1	-	-	TRBJ2-7	TGCAGCGTCACAGGGCAAACCTACGAGCAGTACTTC	CSVTGQTYEQYF
TRBV20-1	TRBD1	many	TRBJ2-1	TGCAGTGCTCGGCGTGTGGACAGGGACAATGAGCAGTTCTTC	CSARRVDRDNEQFF